Following are 10 T cell receptor beta chains from one sample sequenced in a study of cytomegalovirus exposure and HLA in healthy donors (dated by TCRdb to 2016 to 2017). Libraries were made using the immunoSEQ multiplex PCR assay. The multiplex PCR relied on a mix of 60 forward primers for TCR Vbeta segments and 13 reverse primers for TCR Jbeta segments. Entries here come from immuneACCESS through TCRdb and include only in-frame sequences with V and J called. Some clones fail to appear in such tables; in the studies checked, an unresolved V gene covers under half of the shortfall, and the cause of the remainder is unknown. The table for this sample lists tens of thousands of clones; around 75% of them were counted only once. Approximately 2.3% of the sample lies in the top ten. Input material: PBMCs. All receptors come from a man aged 40-55 years in good health and CMV-seronegative.

The rearrangement joins TRBV29-1 to TRBJ2-2, with TRBD1 identical over 8 bases. The CDR3 is 14 residues long. V gave up 1 base and J gave up 5 bases; unmatched junction bases: 3. The germline V gene has CDR1 SQVTM and CDR2 ANQGSEA. CDR3 DNA: TGCAGCGTTGAAGGGACAGGGACGACCGGGGAGCTGTTTTTT. It is translated as CSVEGTGTTGELFF.

This clone appeared a few times. The chain has TRBV7-9 and TRBJ1-5; no firm D call. The CDR3 has 15 residues. V shed 1 base and J shed 3 bases, with 10 bases lying between them. Germline values: CDR1 SEHNR, CDR2 FQNEAQ (reference sequence). This chain's CDR3 is CASSLGAGNNQPQHF. The CDR3 DNA reads as TGTGCCAGCAGCTTAGGGGCAGGAAACAATCAGCCCCAGCATTTT.

The J gene is TRBJ1-2, the V gene TRBV4-1; 8 bases are shared with TRBD1. V shed 1 base, J shed 9 bases, and the junction held 4 bases outside the gene matches. The CDR3 is made up of 13 amino acids. CDR1 is MGHRA, CDR2 YSYEKL, per germline. The DNA of the CDR3 is TGCGCCAGCAGCCAAGGAACAGGGGGGAGCTACACCTTC. Its translation: CASSQGTGGSYTF.

The chain carries TRBV5-1 and TRBJ1-1, with 8 bases matching TRBD1. J was trimmed by 4 bases and V by 5 bases; bases with no gene match: 7. Looked up from germline, CDR1 is SGHRS and CDR2 is YFSETQ. This CDR3 region has 14 residues. The DNA for the CDR3 is TGCGCCAGCAGATCAGGGGGCGGTGGCACTGAAGCTTTCTTT. It is translated as CASRSGGGGTEAFF. The whole variable domain, remainder taken from reference TRBV5-1 and TRBJ1-1, is KAGVTQTPRYLIKTRGQQVTLSCSPISGHRSVSWYQQTPGQGLQFLFEYFSETQRNKGNFPGRFSGRQFSNSRSEMNVSTLELGDSALYLCASRSGGGGTEAFFGQGTRLTVV.

This clone was picked up one time. The gene calls are TRBV25-1 and TRBJ2-7; TRBD1 agrees at 10 bases. The CDR3 has 15 amino acids. V gave up 8 bases and J gave up 3 bases; unmatched junction bases: 10. Germline V gives CDR1 MGHDK, CDR2 SYGVNS. The CDR3 coding sequence is TGTGCCAGCCCTTCCCCTGGGACAGGGGTCTACGAGCAGTACTTC. It codes for CASPSPGTGVYEQYF.

This clone came up once. V and J are TRBV4-1 and TRBJ2-7; the D gene is possibly TRBD2 (6 bases). Between the trimmed V and J ends, which lost 1 base and 5 bases, there was a span of 12 bases. The CDR3 runs 14 residues. Germline CDR1 is MGHRA and CDR2 is YSYEKL. CDR3 protein: CASSQGPSVNEQYF. The CDR3 DNA sequence: TGCGCCAGCAGCCAAGGGCCTAGCGTCAACGAGCAGTACTTC.

The rearrangement uses TRBV28 and TRBJ2-7; no clear D. V shed 3 bases and J shed 0 bases, with 12 bases lying between them. The CDR3 consists of 15 residues. Germline V CDR1 and CDR2: MDHEN, SYDVKM. CDR3 sequence (DNA): TGTGCCAGCAGTTTCGCTCCGGGTCGCTCCTACGAGCAGTACTTC. This translates into CASSFAPGRSYEQYF.

Only one count was recorded for this clone. The chain has TRBV7-3 and TRBJ1-6, with 8 bases matching TRBD1. The CDR3 runs to 15 residues. Per the germline V gene, CDR1 is SGHTA and CDR2 is FQGTGA. The J segment lost 9 bases and the V segment lost 2 bases, leaving 6 bases of the junction unmatched. The CDR3 region is CASSLAGQGASPLHF. The CDR3 DNA is TGTGCCAGCAGCTTAGCGGGTCAGGGGGCTTCACCCCTCCACTTT. Combining the CDR3 with reference TRBV7-3 and TRBJ1-6 gives the whole variable domain GAGVSQTPSNKVTEKGKYVELRCDPISGHTALYWYRQSLGQGPEFLIYFQGTGAADDSGLPNDRFFAVRPEGSVSTLKIQRTERGDSAVYLCASSLAGQGASPLHFGNGTRLTVT.

The chain combines TRBV28 with TRBJ2-7, with D hard to call. CDR3 length: 11 amino acids. V dropped 11 bases and J dropped 1 base, with 9 bases sitting between them. Germline V gene sequence: CDR1 MDHEN, CDR2 SYDVKM. The CDR3 sequence: CASSVSYEQYF. The DNA of the CDR3 is TGTGCCTCATCGGTATCCTACGAGCAGTACTTC.

The chain carries TRBV9 and TRBJ2-3, with 10 bases lining up with TRBD2. The junction had 4 bases not matched to a gene; V was cut back by 3 bases and J by 3 bases. The CDR3 contains 15 residues. Germline V gene data show CDR1 as SGDLS and CDR2 as YYNGEE. The CDR3 bases are TGTGCCAGCAGCGCCCAAGCGGGAGGGACAGATACGCAGTATTTT. The encoded protein is CASSAQAGGTDTQYF.